This T cell receptor beta chain comes out of a study of PD-L1 blockade in urothelial cancer. Study-wide background: Blood-derived samples held a median approximately 140,000 T cells.

Libraries were prepared by immunoSEQ multiplex PCR; TCRdb keeps only in-frame clonotypes and omits some of them. Among roughly 120,000 clones listed, 85% to 90% were seen once. CDR1 MNHEY and CDR2 SMNVEV come from the germline V gene (reference sequence). CDR3 length: 13 amino acids. V gave up 6 bases and J gave up 0 bases, with 3 bases separating them. Time point noted: peripheral blood 6 weeks after treatment start. Specimen: PBMCs, collected around atezolizumab (anti-PD-L1) treatment. The TCR comes from a man in his sixties with urothelial cancer. This chain connects TRBV27 to TRBJ1-6; D unclear. CDR3 in amino acids: CASRSSYNSPLHF. DNA for the CDR3: TGTGCCAGCAGGAGCTCCTATAATTCACCCCTCCACTTT.